This note documents a single TCR beta chain sequence. Its antigen remains unknown. The CDR3 has 14 amino acids. With 4 bases clipped from V and 11 bases from J, the junction kept 6 bases outside the gene matches. Germline-derived CDR1 and CDR2 are MNHEY and SMNVEV (reference sequence). The entry originates in a study of T cell responses to AZD1222 COVID-19 vaccine. Points from the study as a whole: Epitopes outside B.1.351 and B.1.1.7 mutated regions reportedly drew nearly half of spike TCRs. A rise in Spike-specific TCR breadth and depth followed two AZD1222 doses. In a largely white British group with more females than males, clonal diversity was possibly underestimated.

Data came from immunoSEQ multiplex PCR; TCRdb stores just in-frame clones and leaves some out. The sample has over 90,000 clones, 92% seen once. The study pooled second doses at about 4 or about 12 weeks. The sequence came from an adult who received the AZD1222 COVID-19 vaccine. This chain joins TRBV27 and TRBJ1-6; 9 bases agree with TRBD1. This specimen consisted of peripheral blood, obtained 28 days after the second AZD1222 dose. The CDR3 DNA is TGTGCCAGCAGTTCGGACAGGGGAAGGCCACCCCTCCACTTT. Translating it yields CASSSDRGRPPLHF.